This T cell receptor (beta chain) is from a study of identical twins. Study-level results: Compared with unrelated sharing, twin-shared out-of-frame alpha sequences had more low-probability sequences. Beta out-of-frame sequences displayed a weaker excess of sharing between twins.

Germline-derived CDR1 and CDR2 are SGHRS and YFSETQ. The CDR3 runs to 16 residues. Trimming at V came to 5 bases and at J to 1 base, leaving 8 bases not matched to a gene. Addition of a universal primer site occurred through template switching, and cDNA carried unique molecular identifiers. TCRdb redid the calling of the 5' RACE reads with MiXCR, one entry per CDR3 protein. The sample shows approximately 500,000 distinct CDR3 sequences, 15% of them seen only once. This clonotype was recorded a few times. Its antigen remains unknown. The data also belong to a second study, concerning yellow fever vaccine responses in identical twins.

The genes are TRBV5-1 and TRBJ2-5; 10 positions match TRBD2. The sample comprised CD4+ T cells sorted from blood. The TCR sequence derives from a young woman in good health. The CDR3 region is CASRQRTSGSQETQYF. The CDR3 DNA reads TGCGCCAGCAGACAAAGGACTAGCGGATCCCAAGAGACCCAGTACTTC.